The next 26 T cell receptor beta chains were all read from a single sample in a study of T cell repertoires in cytomegalovirus infection. The antigens of these receptors remain unknown. One entry per CDR3 protein, called by TCRdb with MiXCR from the reads. The sample records about 900,000 distinct CDR3 sequences, around 30% being singletons. The starting material was cultured CD8+ T cells from PBMCs, obtained from culture after CMV antigen stimulation. The receptors were sampled from a human donor in good health (CMV status not recorded). Some clones in this sample may be carry-over from other donors' samples.

The genes are TRBV7-9 and TRBJ2-6; D not certain. Germline V CDR1 and CDR2: SEHNR, FQNEAQ (reference sequence). Trimming removed 6 bases at V and 2 bases at J, with 17 bases between. The CDR3 sequence is 17 residues long. The CDR3 sequence is CASSRGPLHAGANVLTF. The CDR3 DNA is TGTGCCAGCAGTCGTGGCCCGTTGCACGCTGGGGCCAACGTCCTGACTTTC.

About this clonotype itself: This could be a read error, since a much larger clone is one nucleotide away. The chain uses TRBV9 and TRBJ2-3; 10 bases agree with TRBD2. The CDR3 totals 14 residues. The V and J ends lost 6 bases and 4 bases, in that order; junction bases with no gene match: 5. The germline V gene has CDR1 SGDLS and CDR2 YYNGEE. The CDR3, as DNA: TGTGCCAGCAACAGCGGGGGGGCCCCAGATACGCAGTATTTT. It specifies CASNSGGAPDTQYF. Full variable domain (remainder filled in from reference TRBV9 and TRBJ2-3): DSGVTQTPKHLITATGQRVTLRCSPRSGDLSVYWYQQSLDQGLQFLIQYYNGEERAKGNILERFSAQQFPDLHSELNLSSLELGDSALYFCASNSGGAPDTQYFGPGTRLTVL.

The rearrangement uses TRBV5-4 and TRBJ2-7, with a weak D call TRBD1 (6 bases). V lost 4 bases to trimming and J lost 4 bases, with 24 bases between them. The CDR3 loop spans 17 amino acids. Germline loops: CDR1 SGHNT, CDR2 YYREEE (reference sequence). The CDR3 here is CASSPFPRQGLDYEQYF. CDR3 in DNA: TGTGCCAGCAGCCCGTTCCCCCGCCAGGGGCTTGATTACGAGCAGTACTTC. The full variable domain, rest sourced from reference TRBV5-4 and TRBJ2-7, is ETGVTQSPTHLIKTRGQQVTLRCSSQSGHNTVSWYQQALGQGPQFIFQYYREEENGRGNFPPRFSGLQFPNYSSELNVNALELDDSALYLCASSPFPRQGLDYEQYFGPGTRLTVT.

This clonotype showed up just a few times. The rearrangement joins TRBV6-2 or TRBV6-3 to TRBJ2-3; D gene ambiguous. The germline gives CDR1 MNHEY, CDR2 SVGEGT. The germline V and J ends were trimmed by 11 bases and 4 bases, with 13 bases remaining between them. The CDR3 spans 12 residues. The CDR3 here is CAVQGSPDTQYF. As DNA, the CDR3 is TGTGCCGTCCAAGGGTCTCCAGATACGCAGTATTTT.

This chain connects TRBV6-6 to TRBJ2-1, with 8 bases identical to TRBD2. The CDR3 has 12 residues. J was trimmed by 15 bases and V by 6 bases; bases with no gene match: 10. Germline V gives CDR1 MNHNY, CDR2 SVGAGI (reference sequence). CDR3 region: CASSFPGGPLFF. The DNA of the CDR3 is TGTGCCAGCAGCTTTCCGGGGGGGCCTTTGTTCTTC.

This rearrangement joins TRBV10-3 to TRBJ1-2; D unclear. Trimming pared 1 base from V and 4 bases from J, leaving 16 bases between. Germline loops: CDR1 ENHRY, CDR2 SYGVKD. The CDR3 consists of 16 residues. CDR3 DNA: TGTGCCATCAGTGAGTGGCTAACAGACCTCCGCTATGGCTACACCTTC. This codes for CAISEWLTDLRYGYTF.

The V and J genes are TRBV6-2 or TRBV6-3 and TRBJ1-2; perhaps TRBD1 as D (6 bases). V was pared by 6 bases and J by 0 bases, with 14 bases between. Germline V CDR1 and CDR2: MNHEY, SVGEGT. The CDR3 contains 15 residues. In DNA, the CDR3 is TGTGCCAGCAGGCTCCCCGGGACACCTAACTATGGCTACACCTTC. Encoded protein: CASRLPGTPNYGYTF.

The rearrangement links TRBV27 to TRBJ1-5; TRBD1 matches at 9 bases. CDR3 length: 14 amino acids. The germline V gene encodes CDR1 MNHEY and CDR2 SMNVEV (reference sequence). The ends lost 7 bases at V and 7 bases at J; junction bases unmatched: 8. CDR3 sequence: CASTQTGGGQPQHF. As DNA, the CDR3 is TGTGCCAGCACCCAGACAGGGGGGGGCCAGCCCCAGCATTTT.

This clonotype was detected many times. The chain uses TRBV12-3 or TRBV12-4 and TRBJ2-7; perhaps TRBD1 as D (6 bases). This CDR3 is built from 12 residues. Trimming left V 5 bases short and J 5 bases short, with 10 bases between. For the CDR3, the DNA is TGTGCCAGCAGTACAGGGATCCACGAGCAGTACTTC. It is translated as CASSTGIHEQYF.

This clonotype was found many times. V is TRBV12-3 or TRBV12-4 and J is TRBJ1-2; D is ambiguous. This CDR3 has 13 amino acids. V lost 2 bases and J lost 3, with 7 bases in between. CDR3 in DNA: TGTGCCAGCAGTTTAATACAAGACTATGGCTACACCTTC. Translation gives CASSLIQDYGYTF.

The chain joins TRBV6-2 or TRBV6-3 to TRBJ1-6; 7 bases are a match to TRBD1. The germline V gene encodes CDR1 MNHEY and CDR2 SVGEGT. V shed 5 bases and J 6 bases; nucleotides not matched to a gene: 7. This CDR3 region has 15 residues. The CDR3 loop is CASSPRDSRNSPLHF. CDR3 nucleotides: TGTGCCAGCAGTCCACGGGACAGCCGTAATTCACCCCTCCACTTT.

This clonotype appeared many times. J is TRBJ2-1 and V is TRBV7-8, with 9 bases matching TRBD1. Germline V gene sequence: CDR1 SGHVS, CDR2 FQNEAQ. The trim removed 3 bases at V and 0 bases at J, leaving 3 bases unmatched. This CDR3 region has 16 residues. CDR3 bases: TGTGCCAGCAGCTTGGGGACAGGGAGCTCCTACAATGAGCAGTTCTTC. Its translation is CASSLGTGSSYNEQFF.

This clonotype has just a few counts. The chain joins TRBV27 to TRBJ1-6; 7 bases align to TRBD1. Germline CDR1 and CDR2: MNHEY and SMNVEV (reference sequence). Trimming took 7 bases from V and 7 from J; bases not matched to a gene: 16. CDR3 size: 17 residues. The CDR3 sequence: CASTKQSTGEGNSPLHF. For the CDR3, the DNA is TGTGCCAGCACTAAACAATCTACAGGGGAGGGGAATTCACCCCTCCACTTT.

This clonotype was detected many times. The chain links TRBV27 to TRBJ1-2; D is ambiguous. The V end was cut by 1 base, the J end by 7 bases, with 19 bases between. Germline V gene sequence: CDR1 MNHEY, CDR2 SMNVEV (reference sequence). The CDR3 loop spans 16 amino acids. This CDR3 reads CASSLLAPGRVGGYTF. Here the CDR3 DNA reads TGTGCCAGCAGTTTATTGGCTCCCGGCCGCGTAGGTGGCTACACCTTC.

The V gene is TRBV15, the J gene TRBJ1-4; D is unresolved. CDR1 is LNHNV and CDR2 is YYDKDF in the germline V gene (reference sequence). The CDR3 runs to 13 residues. Trimming left V 4 bases short and J 3 bases short, with 6 bases between. The CDR3: CATSTDPNEKLFF. CDR3 nucleotides: TGTGCCACCAGCACAGACCCTAATGAAAAACTGTTTTTT. The whole variable domain, remainder taken from reference TRBV15 and TRBJ1-4, is DAMVIQNPRYQVTQFGKPVTLSCSQTLNHNVMYWYQQKSSQAPKLLFHYYDKDFNNEADTPDNFQSRRPNTSFCFLDIRSPGLGDTAMYLCATSTDPNEKLFFGSGTQLSVL.

The chain carries TRBV7-3 and TRBJ2-1; D might be TRBD2 (7 bases). V gave up 1 base and J gave up 7 bases, with 14 bases separating them. The CDR3 spans 15 residues. Germline CDR1 reads SGHTA; CDR2 reads FQGTGA. The CDR3 DNA reads TGTGCCAGCAGCTTAATGGGGGGGGGGGCTAATGAGCAGTTCTTC. Its translation is CASSLMGGGANEQFF. Together with reference TRBV7-3 and TRBJ2-1, the CDR3 gives the full variable domain: GAGVSQTPSNKVTEKGKYVELRCDPISGHTALYWYRQSLGQGPEFLIYFQGTGAADDSGLPNDRFFAVRPEGSVSTLKIQRTERGDSAVYLCASSLMGGGANEQFFGPGTRLTVL.

The count of this clonotype is one. The chain has TRBV4-3 and TRBJ2-3; the match to TRBD2 covers 11 bases. The CDR3 totals 17 residues. The germline gives CDR1 LGHNA, CDR2 YSLEER. Trimming took 0 bases from V and 0 from J; bases not matched to a gene: 2. The CDR3 DNA reads TGCGCCAGCAGCCAAGATCGACTAGCGGGGAGCACAGATACGCAGTATTTT. Amino acids: CASSQDRLAGSTDTQYF.

This chain joins TRBV6-4 and TRBJ2-7; 7 nucleotides align to TRBD1. The J segment lost 2 bases and the V segment lost 4 bases, leaving 11 bases of the junction unmatched. Germline CDR1 and CDR2: MRHNA and SNTAGT. There are 16 residues in the CDR3. CDR3 protein: CASSAIAGTEAYEQYF. The CDR3 DNA reads as TGTGCCAGCAGTGCTATTGCCGGGACAGAGGCCTACGAGCAGTACTTC.

This chain uses TRBV5-6 with TRBJ2-4; possibly TRBD1 for D (6 bases). CDR1 and CDR2 from the germline V gene are SGHDT and YYEEEE. This CDR3 contains 14 residues. Deletions cut 4 bases from V and 7 bases from J, with 15 bases between. CDR3 DNA sequence: TGTGCCAGCAGCCAGGACAGTGTGGCGAACATTCAGTACTTC. It is translated as CASSQDSVANIQYF.

This clonotype was counted a few times. The chain couples TRBV2 to TRBJ2-1, with TRBD1 matching over 7 bases. This CDR3 has 16 residues. Germline V gene lookup returns CDR1 SNHLY and CDR2 FYNNEI. J gave up 0 bases and V 6 bases, and 8 bases lay outside the gene matches. CDR3 in DNA: TGTGCCAGCAGCGAGACAGGGAAAGGCTCCTACAATGAGCAGTTCTTC. As protein: CASSETGKGSYNEQFF. The full variable domain, rest sourced from reference TRBV2 and TRBJ2-1, is EPEVTQTPSHQVTQMGQEVILRCVPISNHLYFYWYRQILGQKVEFLVSFYNNEISEKSEIFDDQFSVERPDGSNFTLKIRSTKLEDSAMYFCASSETGKGSYNEQFFGPGTRLTVL.

This chain connects TRBV7-6 to TRBJ2-7; no clear D gene. Germline CDR1 and CDR2: SGHVS and FNYEAQ. The V gene lost 5 bases and the J gene lost 2 bases, with 19 bases spanning the gap. The CDR3 covers 16 residues. Written as DNA, the CDR3 is TGTGCCAGCAGCCCTTCAGGCGGCCCGTCCGCCTACGAGCAGTACGTC. Residues: CASSPSGGPSAYEQYV.

The chain recombines TRBV5-6 with TRBJ2-1; D may match TRBD1 or TRBD2 (5 bases each). This CDR3 comprises 18 residues. V lost 5 bases and J 0 bases, leaving 21 bases between the germline ends. From germline, CDR1 is SGHDT and CDR2 YYEEEE. This chain's CDR3 is CASSSGTFLLTSYNEQFF. Here the CDR3 DNA reads TGTGCCAGCAGTTCCGGGACCTTCTTACTAACCTCCTACAATGAGCAGTTCTTC.

This chain connects TRBV7-9 to TRBJ1-6, with D possibly being TRBD1 (5 bases). V lost 1 base and J 4 bases, leaving 8 bases between the germline ends. CDR1 and CDR2 from the germline V gene are SEHNR and FQNEAQ (reference sequence). The CDR3 has 15 amino acids. As DNA, the CDR3 is TGTGCCAGCAGCTTAGTCGGGGGTTATAATTCACCCCTCCACTTT. Amino acid sequence: CASSLVGGYNSPLHF.

This clonotype has a handful of counts. The V and J genes are TRBV7-9 and TRBJ2-3; D is uncertain. V was trimmed by 5 bases and J by 9 bases, leaving 12 bases between them. Germline V gene sequence: CDR1 SEHNR, CDR2 FQNEAQ (reference sequence). This CDR3 contains 12 residues. In nucleotides, the CDR3 is TGTGCCAGCAGCCTAGGGATGGGGACGCAGTATTTT. Its translation: CASSLGMGTQYF. Looking up the rest from reference TRBV7-9 and TRBJ2-3 gives the full variable domain: DTGVSQNPRHKITKRGQNVTFRCDPISEHNRLYWYRQTLGQGPEFLTYFQNEAQLEKSRLLSDRFSAERPKGSFSTLEIQRTEQGDSAMYLCASSLGMGTQYFGPGTRLTVL.

This clonotype was found a few times. The chain uses TRBV20-1 and TRBJ2-5, with 8 positions matching TRBD2. The V and J ends lost 0 bases and 2 bases, in that order; junction bases with no gene match: 8. This CDR3 contains 16 residues. Germline V lookup: CDR1 DFQATT, CDR2 SNEGSKA (reference sequence). CDR3 protein: CSARDRGGAHQETQYF. CDR3 coding DNA: TGCAGTGCTAGAGATCGGGGGGGGGCCCATCAAGAGACCCAGTACTTC.

This clonotype was seen more than once but under ten times. The chain combines TRBV27 with TRBJ2-3; 9 bases map to TRBD1. Germline CDR1 MNHEY, CDR2 SMNVEV (reference sequence). CDR3 length: 16 amino acids. J gave up 4 bases and V 6 bases, and 11 bases lay outside the gene matches. For the CDR3, the DNA is TGTGCCAGCAGGCGAACAGGGGGCCGACCAGCAGATACGCAGTATTTT. This gives the protein CASRRTGGRPADTQYF.